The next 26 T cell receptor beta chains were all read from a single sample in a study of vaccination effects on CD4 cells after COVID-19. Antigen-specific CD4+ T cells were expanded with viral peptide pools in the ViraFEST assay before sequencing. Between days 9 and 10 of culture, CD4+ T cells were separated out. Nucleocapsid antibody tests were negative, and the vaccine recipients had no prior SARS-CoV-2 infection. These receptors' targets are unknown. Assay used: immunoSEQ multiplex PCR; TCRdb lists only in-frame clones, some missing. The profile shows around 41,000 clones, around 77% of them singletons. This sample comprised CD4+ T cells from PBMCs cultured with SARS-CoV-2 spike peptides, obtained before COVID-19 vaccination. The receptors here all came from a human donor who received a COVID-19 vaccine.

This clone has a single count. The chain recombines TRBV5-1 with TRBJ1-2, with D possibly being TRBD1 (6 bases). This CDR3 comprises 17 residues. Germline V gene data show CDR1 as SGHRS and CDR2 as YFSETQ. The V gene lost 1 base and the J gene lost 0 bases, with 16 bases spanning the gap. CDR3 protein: CASSLITGQLTNYGYTF. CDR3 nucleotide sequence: TGCGCCAGCAGCTTGATTACAGGACAGCTAACTAACTATGGCTACACCTTC.

The CDR3 here is CASSQDFGEWPKNIQYF. In DNA form, the CDR3 reads TGTGCCAGCAGCCAAGATTTTGGGGAGTGGCCCAAAAACATTCAGTACTTC. The chain is built from TRBV3-1 (or the pseudogene TRBV3-2) and TRBJ2-4, with D possibly matching TRBD2 (5 bases). Trimming took off 0 bases at V and 2 bases at J, with 14 bases between the two ends. The CDR3 is 17 residues long. From germline, CDR1 is LGHDT and CDR2 YNNKEL (reference sequence).

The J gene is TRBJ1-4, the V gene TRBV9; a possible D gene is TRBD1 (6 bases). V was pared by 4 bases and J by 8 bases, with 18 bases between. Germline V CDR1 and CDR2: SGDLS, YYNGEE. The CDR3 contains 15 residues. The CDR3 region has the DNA TGTGCCAGCAGCCCAGGGGCGATTGATAAGGAAAAACTGTTTTTT. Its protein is CASSPGAIDKEKLFF. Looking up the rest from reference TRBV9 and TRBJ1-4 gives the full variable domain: DSGVTQTPKHLITATGQRVTLRCSPRSGDLSVYWYQQSLDQGLQFLIQYYNGEERAKGNILERFSAQQFPDLHSELNLSSLELGDSALYFCASSPGAIDKEKLFFGSGTQLSVL.

CDR3 in DNA: TGTGCCAGTAGTATAGTTCCCGACTTGGCGGGGCTTGGGGGCTCTGGGGCCAACGTCCTGACTTTC. Its translation is CASSIVPDLAGLGGSGANVLTF. This chain uses TRBV19 with TRBJ2-6, with a weak D call TRBD2 (6 bases). Trimming took off 1 base at V and 0 bases at J, with 25 bases between the two ends. The CDR3 loop spans 22 amino acids. The germline gives CDR1 LNHDA, CDR2 SQIVND (reference sequence).

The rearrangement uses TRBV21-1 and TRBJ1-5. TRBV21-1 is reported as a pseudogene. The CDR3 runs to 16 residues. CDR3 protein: CASSNLNRDSNQPQHF. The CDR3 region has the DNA TGTGCCAGCAGCAATTTGAACCGAGATAGCAATCAGCCCCAGCATTTT.

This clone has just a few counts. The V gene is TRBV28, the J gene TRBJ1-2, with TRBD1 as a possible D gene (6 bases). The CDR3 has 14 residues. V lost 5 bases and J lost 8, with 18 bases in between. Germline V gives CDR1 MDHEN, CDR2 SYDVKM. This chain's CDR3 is CASSGLRGREGYTF. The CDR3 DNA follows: TGTGCCAGCAGTGGTCTTCGGGGGCGTGAGGGCTACACCTTC.

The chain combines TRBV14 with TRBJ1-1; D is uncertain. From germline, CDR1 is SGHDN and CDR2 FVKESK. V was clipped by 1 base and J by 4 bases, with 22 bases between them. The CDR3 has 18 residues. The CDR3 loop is CASSQGMGAAGLVTEAFF. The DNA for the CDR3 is TGTGCCAGCAGCCAAGGCATGGGTGCGGCGGGTTTGGTCACTGAAGCTTTCTTT.

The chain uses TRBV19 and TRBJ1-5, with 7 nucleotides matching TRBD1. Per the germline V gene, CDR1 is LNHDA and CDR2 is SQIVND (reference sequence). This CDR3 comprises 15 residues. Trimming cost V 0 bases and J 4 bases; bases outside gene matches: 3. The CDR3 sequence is CASSIDGRGNQPQHF. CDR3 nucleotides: TGTGCCAGTAGTATAGATGGCAGGGGGAATCAGCCCCAGCATTTT.

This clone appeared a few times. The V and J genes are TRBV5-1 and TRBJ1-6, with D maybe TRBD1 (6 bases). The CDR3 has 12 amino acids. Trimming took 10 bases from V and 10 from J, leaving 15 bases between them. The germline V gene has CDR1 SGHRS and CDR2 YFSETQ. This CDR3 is CASKGEGSPLHF. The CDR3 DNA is TGCGCCTCGAAGGGGGAGGGATCACCCCTCCACTTT.

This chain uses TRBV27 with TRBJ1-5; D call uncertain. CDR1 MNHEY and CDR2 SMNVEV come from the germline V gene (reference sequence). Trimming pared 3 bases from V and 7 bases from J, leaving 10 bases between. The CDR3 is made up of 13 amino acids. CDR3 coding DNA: TGTGCCAGCAGTTTTGGGTATTTGCAGCCCCAGCATTTT. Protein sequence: CASSFGYLQPQHF.

CDR3 nucleotide sequence: TGTGCCAGCAGTCTAGGCAGGGGCGATACGCAGTATTTT. It translates to CASSLGRGDTQYF. The rearrangement uses TRBV6-4 and TRBJ2-3; TRBD1 might be the D (6 bases). Trimming removed 5 bases from V and 6 bases from J, with 12 bases in between. This CDR3 has 13 residues. CDR1 and CDR2 from the germline V gene are MRHNA and SNTAGT.

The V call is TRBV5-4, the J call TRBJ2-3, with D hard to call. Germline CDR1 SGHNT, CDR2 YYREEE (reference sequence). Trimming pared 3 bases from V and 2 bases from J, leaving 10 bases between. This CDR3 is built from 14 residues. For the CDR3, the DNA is TGTGCCAGCAGCTCCTCGACATTCACAGATACGCAGTATTTT. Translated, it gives CASSSSTFTDTQYF.

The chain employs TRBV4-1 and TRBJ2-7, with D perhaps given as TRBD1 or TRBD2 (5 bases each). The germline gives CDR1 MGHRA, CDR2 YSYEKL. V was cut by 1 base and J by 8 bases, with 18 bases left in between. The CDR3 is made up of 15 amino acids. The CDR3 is CASSQVDGAGSKQYV. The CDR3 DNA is TGCGCCAGCAGCCAAGTGGACGGCGCAGGGAGTAAGCAGTACGTC.

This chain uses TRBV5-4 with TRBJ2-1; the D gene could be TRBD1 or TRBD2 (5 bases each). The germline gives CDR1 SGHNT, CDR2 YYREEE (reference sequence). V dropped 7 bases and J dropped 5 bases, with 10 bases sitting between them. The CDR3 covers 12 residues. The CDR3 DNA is TGTGCCAGCCGCCGGGGCCACAATGAGCAGTTCTTC. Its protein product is CASRRGHNEQFF.

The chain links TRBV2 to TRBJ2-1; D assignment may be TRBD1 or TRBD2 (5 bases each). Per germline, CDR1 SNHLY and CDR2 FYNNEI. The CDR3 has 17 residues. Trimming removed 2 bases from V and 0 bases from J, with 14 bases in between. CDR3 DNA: TGTGCCAGCAGTGAAAGGGGCGGGCGCAGCTCCTACAATGAGCAGTTCTTC. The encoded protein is CASSERGGRSSYNEQFF. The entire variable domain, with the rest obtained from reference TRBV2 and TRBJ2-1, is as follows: EPEVTQTPSHQVTQMGQEVILRCVPISNHLYFYWYRQILGQKVEFLVSFYNNEISEKSEIFDDQFSVERPDGSNFTLKIRSTKLEDSAMYFCASSERGGRSSYNEQFFGPGTRLTVL.

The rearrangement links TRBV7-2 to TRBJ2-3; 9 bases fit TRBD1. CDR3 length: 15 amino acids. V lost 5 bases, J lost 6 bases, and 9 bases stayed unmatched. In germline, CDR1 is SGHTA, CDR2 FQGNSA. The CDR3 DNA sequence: TGTGCCAGCAGCACACAACAGGGGGCATGGGATACGCAGTATTTT. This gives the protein CASSTQQGAWDTQYF.

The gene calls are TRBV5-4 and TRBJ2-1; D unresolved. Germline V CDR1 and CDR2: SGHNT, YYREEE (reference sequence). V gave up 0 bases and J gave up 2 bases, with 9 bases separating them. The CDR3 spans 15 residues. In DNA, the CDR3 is TGTGCCAGCAGCTTGGATACTGGGACCTACAATGAGCAGTTCTTC. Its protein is CASSLDTGTYNEQFF.

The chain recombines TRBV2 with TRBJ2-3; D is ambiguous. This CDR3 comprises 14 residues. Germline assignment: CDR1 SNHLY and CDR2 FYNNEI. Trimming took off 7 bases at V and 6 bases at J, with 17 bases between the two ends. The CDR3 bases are TGTGCCAGCAACAAGCTGGCGGAGAGTGATACGCAGTATTTT. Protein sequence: CASNKLAESDTQYF.

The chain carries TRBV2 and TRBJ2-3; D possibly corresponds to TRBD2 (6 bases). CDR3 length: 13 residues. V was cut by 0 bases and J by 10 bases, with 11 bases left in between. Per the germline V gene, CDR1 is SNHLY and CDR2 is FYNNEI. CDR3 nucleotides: TGTGCCAGCAGTGAAGCGTGGGGCGGGGCGCAGTATTTT. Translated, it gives CASSEAWGGAQYF.

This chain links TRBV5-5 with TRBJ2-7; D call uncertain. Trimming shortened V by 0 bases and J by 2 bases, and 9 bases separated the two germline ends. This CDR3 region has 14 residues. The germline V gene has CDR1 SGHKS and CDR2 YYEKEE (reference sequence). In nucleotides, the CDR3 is TGTGCCAGCAGCTTGGGGCGGAGTACCTACGAGCAGTACGTC. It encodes CASSLGRSTYEQYV.

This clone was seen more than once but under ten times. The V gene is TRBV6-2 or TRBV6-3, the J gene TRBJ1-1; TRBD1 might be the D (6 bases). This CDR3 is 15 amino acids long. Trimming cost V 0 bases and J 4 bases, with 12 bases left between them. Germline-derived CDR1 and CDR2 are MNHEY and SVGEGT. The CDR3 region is CASSYSTGARTEAFF. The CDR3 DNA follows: TGTGCCAGCAGTTACTCGACGGGGGCGCGCACTGAAGCTTTCTTT.

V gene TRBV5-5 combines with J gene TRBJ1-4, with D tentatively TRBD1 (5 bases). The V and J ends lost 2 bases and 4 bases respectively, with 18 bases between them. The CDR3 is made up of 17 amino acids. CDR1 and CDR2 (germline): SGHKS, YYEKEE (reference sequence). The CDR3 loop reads CASSLGPSAGFNEKLFF. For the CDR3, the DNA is TGTGCCAGCAGCTTAGGCCCCTCGGCAGGGTTTAATGAAAAACTGTTTTTT.

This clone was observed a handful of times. CDR3 in DNA: TGCGCCAGCAGCCAAGGACAGACAGCTAATGAAAAACTGTTTTTT. Protein sequence: CASSQGQTANEKLFF. The gene calls are TRBV4-1 and TRBJ1-4, with D tentatively TRBD1 (5 bases). There are 15 residues in the CDR3. V was cut by 1 base and J by 3 bases, with 9 bases left in between. Germline loops: CDR1 MGHRA, CDR2 YSYEKL.

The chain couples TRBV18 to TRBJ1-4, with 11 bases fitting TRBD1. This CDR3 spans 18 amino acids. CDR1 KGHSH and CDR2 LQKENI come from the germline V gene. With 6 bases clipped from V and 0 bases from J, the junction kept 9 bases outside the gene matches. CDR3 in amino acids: CASSTLGTGGSTNEKLFF. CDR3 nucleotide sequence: TGTGCCAGCTCCACCCTGGGGACAGGGGGTTCAACTAATGAAAAACTGTTTTTT.

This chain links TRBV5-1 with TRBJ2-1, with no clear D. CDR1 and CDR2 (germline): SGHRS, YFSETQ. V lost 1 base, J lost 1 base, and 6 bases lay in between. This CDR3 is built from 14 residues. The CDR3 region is CASSLFGSYNEQFF. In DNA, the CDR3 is TGCGCCAGCAGCTTGTTCGGATCCTACAATGAGCAGTTCTTC. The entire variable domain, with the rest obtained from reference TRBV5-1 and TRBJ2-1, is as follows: KAGVTQTPRYLIKTRGQQVTLSCSPISGHRSVSWYQQTPGQGLQFLFEYFSETQRNKGNFPGRFSGRQFSNSRSEMNVSTLELGDSALYLCASSLFGSYNEQFFGPGTRLTVL.

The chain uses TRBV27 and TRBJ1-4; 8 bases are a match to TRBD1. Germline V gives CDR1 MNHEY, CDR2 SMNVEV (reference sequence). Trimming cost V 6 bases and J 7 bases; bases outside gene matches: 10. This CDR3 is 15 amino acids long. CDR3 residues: CASSPDRDSREKLFF. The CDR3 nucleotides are TGTGCCAGCAGCCCGGACAGGGATAGTCGTGAAAAACTGTTTTTT.